This entry is about one TCR beta chain. In this sample, this clone turned up once. No antigen is known for it. It has no much larger one-base neighbor in the sample; base qualities were not kept. The sample holds other DNA sequences that translate to the same CDR3. Donors were healthy HIV-negative adults with no recently reported acute infections or vaccinations. Every donor was a Caucasian adult living in Nashville, Tennessee, USA. CD4+ T cells were enriched by magnetic negative selection, after which naive cells were positively selected on CD45RA and the negative fraction was taken as the memory subset. Blood was collected by leukapheresis, and PBMCs were isolated by Ficoll-Histopaque density gradient centrifugation and then cryopreserved in liquid nitrogen vapor phase. Analytical flow cytometry was used to check the purity and quantity of each magnetically sorted T cell population. From each sorted fraction, genomic DNA was isolated and quantified by UV absorbance on a Nanodrop 2000c.

Using the deep immunoSEQ assay, multiplex PCR amplified TCR CDR3 regions from genomic DNA. For each cell subset, the extracted genomic DNA was distributed evenly across all wells of several immunoSEQ 96-well plates, and each plate served as one replicate. For sorted subsets, 150 to 250 ng genomic DNA, equal to 25,000 to 35,000 T cell genomes, was loaded into each replicate PCR. Purified libraries were measured with a Qubit 3.0 fluorometer, size-checked on a Bioanalyzer 2100, and measured again with the KAPA Library Quantification kit. Every immunoSEQ 96-well plate was sequenced on a dedicated single-read 150-cycle Illumina NextSeq 550 flow cell. Under the source paper's analysis protocol: Because the immunoSEQ output held only junctional sequences and lacked quality scores, the filtering could not match the filtering applied to full-length reads. To assign V/J genes and CDR3, sequences were annotated using PyIR, a Python wrapper for IgBLAST v1.9, with IMGT germline references. Any read was removed if the V/J assignment was weak (E-value above 1e-6), the CDR3 was missing, or the read contained stop codons, out-of-frame junctions, or ambiguous translated residues. V3J clonotypes were defined as sequences sharing an identical inferred V gene, J gene, and CDR3 amino acid sequence. Percentage overlap between repertoires was computed as shared unique clonotypes divided by the size of the smaller repertoire. Richness of each repertoire was evaluated using RTK rarefaction, the Chao1 estimator, and Recon v2.1 estimates of unobserved clonotypes. OLGA was used to compute generation probabilities for all TCRbeta clonotypes that the gDNA method yielded from several donors. The clones in this table, taken by TCRdb from immuneACCESS, are in-frame only. Not every clone is retained; where verified, under half of the shortfall comes from an unresolved V gene, and the cause of the rest is unknown. From that table come the V and J calls and clone size; the DNA was used to work out D and trimming. This sample lists about 1 million clones; around four fifths were detected once. About 1.5% of the sample goes to the ten largest clones.

In the germline V gene, CDR1 corresponds to MDHEN and CDR2 to SYDVKM. The CDR3 measures 14 amino acids from cysteine to phenylalanine. CDR3 DNA is the only sequence kept; it has 42 bases, read in frame from the first base. V is clipped by 6 bases and J by 2 bases, and the sequence between their germline boundaries is 13 bases long. The record originates from a study of shared clonotypes between healthy human individuals (TCRdb year 2020). With regard to the full study: A couple of women and a few men aged 18 to 49 years were included in the cohort. To estimate repertoire size and how much clonotypes are shared between individuals, the study performed deep sequencing of blood TCR repertoires from roughly five healthy adults. For each donor, CD4 naive and CD4 memory were each run on three plates, CD8 naive on two plates, and CD8 memory on one plate. Leukapheresis yielded between about 0.94 and 9.5 billion PBMCs per donor. To increase sequencing depth and limit assay-specific biases, TCR repertoire library preparation and sequencing were carried out by different laboratories using diverse techniques.

Broad study findings and their caveats: The small number of donors limited the genetic and exposure-history diversity represented. Estimated clonotype richness was generally larger for naive than for memory subsets. Based on pairwise subsampling, the degree of clonotype sharing among donors was expected to be affected by sequencing depth. Higher generation probabilities were observed for clonotypes shared by all four sorted-subset donors than for non-shared clonotypes. Sampling was restricted to blood, and TCR repertoires in tissue are likely to differ from TCR repertoires in blood. Even with the large sequencing depth, rarefaction of the sorted-subset datasets indicated that sequencing was incomplete. When a handful of donors were compared, the shared fraction of clonotypes was about 5.5% for naive CD4, about 4% for naive CD8, 2.3% for memory CD4, and approximately 0.4% for memory CD8.

This receptor chain uses TRBV28 and TRBJ1-1; TRBD1 is a possible D gene, resting on 5 matching bases. The clonotype comes from a man between 18 and 29 years old in good health. Sequencing was carried out using memory CD4+ T cells sorted from blood. The cell subset or site label, as the study defines it: CD45RA-negative fraction. The DNA sequence follows: TGTGCCAGCAGCTCCCCGGGGGGTAACACTGAAGCTTTCTTT. Its protein reads: CASSSPGGNTEAFF.